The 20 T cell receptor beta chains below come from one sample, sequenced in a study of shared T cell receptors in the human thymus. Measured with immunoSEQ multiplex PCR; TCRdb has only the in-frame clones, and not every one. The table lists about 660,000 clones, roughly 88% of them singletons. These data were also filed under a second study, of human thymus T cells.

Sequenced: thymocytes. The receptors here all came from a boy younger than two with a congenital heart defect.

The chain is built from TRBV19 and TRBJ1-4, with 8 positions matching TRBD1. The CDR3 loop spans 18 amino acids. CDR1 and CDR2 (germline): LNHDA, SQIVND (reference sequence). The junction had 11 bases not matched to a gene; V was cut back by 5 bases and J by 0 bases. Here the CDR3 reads CASSARLGQGATNEKLFF. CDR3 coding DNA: TGTGCCAGTAGTGCCAGGCTCGGACAGGGCGCAACTAATGAAAAACTGTTTTTT.

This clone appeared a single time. CDR3 nucleotides: TGTGCCAGCAGCCCCTCGGCGGGAGGGGGAAACAATGAGCAGTTCTTC. It codes for CASSPSAGGGNNEQFF. This chain joins TRBV7-2 and TRBJ2-1, with 9 nucleotides matching TRBD2. CDR1 and CDR2 from the germline V gene are SGHTA and FQGNSA. The trim removed 5 bases at V and 5 bases at J, leaving 10 bases unmatched. This CDR3 has 16 amino acids.

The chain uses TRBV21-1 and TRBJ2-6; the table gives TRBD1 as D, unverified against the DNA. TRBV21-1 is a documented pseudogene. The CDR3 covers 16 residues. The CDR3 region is CARIQGSMTGANVLTF. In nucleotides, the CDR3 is TGTGCCCGCATACAGGGAAGTATGACTGGGGCCAACGTCCTGACTTTC.

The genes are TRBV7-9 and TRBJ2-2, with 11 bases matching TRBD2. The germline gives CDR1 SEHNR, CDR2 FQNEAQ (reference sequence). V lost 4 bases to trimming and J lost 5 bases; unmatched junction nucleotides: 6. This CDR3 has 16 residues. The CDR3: CASSSGLAEGTGELFF. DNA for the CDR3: TGTGCCAGCAGCTCGGGACTAGCGGAAGGGACCGGGGAGCTGTTTTTT. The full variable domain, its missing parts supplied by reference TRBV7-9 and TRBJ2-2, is DTGVSQNPRHKITKRGQNVTFRCDPISEHNRLYWYRQTLGQGPEFLTYFQNEAQLEKSRLLSDRFSAERPKGSFSTLEIQRTEQGDSAMYLCASSSGLAEGTGELFFGEGSRLTVL.

CDR3 coding DNA: TGTGCCACCAGCAGAGATGGGAGCTATGGCTACACCTTC. It codes for CATSRDGSYGYTF. The rearrangement joins TRBV15 to TRBJ1-2; no clear D gene. The V gene lost 0 bases and the J gene lost 4 bases, with 6 bases spanning the gap. This CDR3 is built from 13 residues. Germline CDR1 reads LNHNV; CDR2 reads YYDKDF (reference sequence).

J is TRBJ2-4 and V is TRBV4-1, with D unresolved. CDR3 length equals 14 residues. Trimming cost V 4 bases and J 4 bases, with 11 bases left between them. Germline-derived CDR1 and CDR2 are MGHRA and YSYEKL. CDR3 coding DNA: TGCGCCAGCAGCCCCCAACTCGGGAAAAACATTCAGTACTTC. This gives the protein CASSPQLGKNIQYF.

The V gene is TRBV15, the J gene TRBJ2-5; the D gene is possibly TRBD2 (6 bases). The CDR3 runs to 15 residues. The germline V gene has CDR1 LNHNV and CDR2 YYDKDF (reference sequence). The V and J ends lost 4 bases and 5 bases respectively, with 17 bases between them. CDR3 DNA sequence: TGTGCCACCAGCAAGGGTAGCAGGGAGGACGAGACCCAGTACTTC. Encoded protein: CATSKGSREDETQYF.

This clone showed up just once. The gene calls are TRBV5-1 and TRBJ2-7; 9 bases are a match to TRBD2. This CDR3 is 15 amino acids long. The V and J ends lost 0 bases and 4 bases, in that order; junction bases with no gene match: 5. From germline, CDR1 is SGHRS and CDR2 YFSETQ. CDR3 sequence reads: CASSLGGGRAYEQYF. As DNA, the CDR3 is TGCGCCAGCAGCTTGGGTGGCGGGAGGGCGTACGAGCAGTACTTC.

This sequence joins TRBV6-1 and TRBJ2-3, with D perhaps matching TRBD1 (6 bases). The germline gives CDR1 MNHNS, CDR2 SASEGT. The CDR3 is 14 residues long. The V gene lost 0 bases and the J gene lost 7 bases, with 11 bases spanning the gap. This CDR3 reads CASSEAGQTYTQYF. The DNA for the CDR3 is TGTGCCAGCAGTGAAGCGGGACAAACCTATACGCAGTATTTT.

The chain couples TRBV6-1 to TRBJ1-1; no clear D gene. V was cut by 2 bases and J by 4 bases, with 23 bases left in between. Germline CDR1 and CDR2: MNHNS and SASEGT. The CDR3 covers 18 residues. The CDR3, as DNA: TGTGCCAGCAGTGAACTGCGTGGGCCCGGCGGGTTGGGCACTGAAGCTTTCTTT. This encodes CASSELRGPGGLGTEAFF.

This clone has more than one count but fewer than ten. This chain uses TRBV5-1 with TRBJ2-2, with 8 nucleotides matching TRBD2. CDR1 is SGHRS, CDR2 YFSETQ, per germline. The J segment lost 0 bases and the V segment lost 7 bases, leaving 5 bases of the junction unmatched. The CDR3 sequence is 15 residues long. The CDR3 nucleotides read TGCGCCAGCCGGAAGCGGGAGCCGAACACCGGGGAGCTGTTTTTT. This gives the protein CASRKREPNTGELFF.

The CDR3 coding sequence is TGTGCCAGCAGCTTATCAGGGGGCGGGAGGGCCCCCGAGGGATACAATGAGCAGTTCTTC. Its translation is CASSLSGGGRAPEGYNEQFF. The chain uses TRBV7-6 and TRBJ2-1; D is perhaps TRBD2 (9 bases). In germline, CDR1 is SGHVS, CDR2 FNYEAQ. V lost 2 bases and J lost 4, with 27 bases in between. The CDR3 extends over 20 amino acids.

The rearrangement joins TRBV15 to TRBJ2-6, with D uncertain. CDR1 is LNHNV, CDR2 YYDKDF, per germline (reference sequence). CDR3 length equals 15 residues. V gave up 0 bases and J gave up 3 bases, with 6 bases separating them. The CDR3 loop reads CATSRDQCGANVLTF. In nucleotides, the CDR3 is TGTGCCACCAGCAGAGATCAGTGTGGGGCCAACGTCCTGACTTTC.

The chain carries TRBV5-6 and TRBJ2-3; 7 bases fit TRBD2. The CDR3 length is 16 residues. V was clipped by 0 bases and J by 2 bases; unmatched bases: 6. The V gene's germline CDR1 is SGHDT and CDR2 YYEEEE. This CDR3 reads CASSLVSSGSTDTQYF. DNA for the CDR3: TGTGCCAGCAGCTTGGTGTCTAGCGGATCCACAGATACGCAGTATTTT.

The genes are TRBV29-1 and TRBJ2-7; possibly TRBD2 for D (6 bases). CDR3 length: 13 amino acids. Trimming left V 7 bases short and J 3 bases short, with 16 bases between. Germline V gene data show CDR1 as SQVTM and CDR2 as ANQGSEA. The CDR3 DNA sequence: TGCAGCGCCGCTGGGACTCTCGGCTACGAGCAGTACTTC. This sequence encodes CSAAGTLGYEQYF.

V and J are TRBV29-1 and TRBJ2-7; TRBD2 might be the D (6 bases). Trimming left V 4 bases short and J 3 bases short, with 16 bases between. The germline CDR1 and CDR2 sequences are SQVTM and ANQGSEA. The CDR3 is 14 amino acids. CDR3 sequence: CSVVSAGKYYEQYF. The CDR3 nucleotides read TGCAGCGTTGTATCGGCGGGAAAGTACTACGAGCAGTACTTC.

The CDR3 nucleotides are TGTGCCAGCAGCTTGGGCCAGCGGGACGGGAATGAGCAGTTCTTC. Its translation: CASSLGQRDGNEQFF. The rearrangement joins TRBV5-6 to TRBJ2-1; 7 nucleotides align to TRBD2. The ends lost 0 bases at V and 7 bases at J; junction bases unmatched: 7. CDR1 and CDR2 (germline): SGHDT, YYEEEE. The length of the CDR3 is 15 residues.

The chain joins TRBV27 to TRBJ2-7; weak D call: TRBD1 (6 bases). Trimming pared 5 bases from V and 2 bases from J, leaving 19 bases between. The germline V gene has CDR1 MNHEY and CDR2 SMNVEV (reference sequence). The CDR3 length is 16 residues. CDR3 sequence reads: CASSAQPGQRTYEQYF. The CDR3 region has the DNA TGTGCCAGCAGTGCCCAACCGGGACAAAGAACCTACGAGCAGTACTTC.

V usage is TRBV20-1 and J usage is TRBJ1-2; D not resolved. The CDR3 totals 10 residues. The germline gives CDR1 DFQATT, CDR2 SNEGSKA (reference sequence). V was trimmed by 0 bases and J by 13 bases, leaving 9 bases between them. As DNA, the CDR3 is TGCAGTGCTAGAGATCGAGGGTGCACCTTC. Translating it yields CSARDRGCTF.

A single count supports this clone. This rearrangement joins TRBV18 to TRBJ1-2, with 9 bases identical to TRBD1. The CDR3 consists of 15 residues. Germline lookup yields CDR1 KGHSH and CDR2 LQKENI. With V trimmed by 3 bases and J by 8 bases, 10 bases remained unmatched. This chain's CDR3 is CASSPPPGQGGGYTF. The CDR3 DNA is TGTGCCAGCTCACCGCCGCCGGGACAGGGAGGCGGCTACACCTTC.